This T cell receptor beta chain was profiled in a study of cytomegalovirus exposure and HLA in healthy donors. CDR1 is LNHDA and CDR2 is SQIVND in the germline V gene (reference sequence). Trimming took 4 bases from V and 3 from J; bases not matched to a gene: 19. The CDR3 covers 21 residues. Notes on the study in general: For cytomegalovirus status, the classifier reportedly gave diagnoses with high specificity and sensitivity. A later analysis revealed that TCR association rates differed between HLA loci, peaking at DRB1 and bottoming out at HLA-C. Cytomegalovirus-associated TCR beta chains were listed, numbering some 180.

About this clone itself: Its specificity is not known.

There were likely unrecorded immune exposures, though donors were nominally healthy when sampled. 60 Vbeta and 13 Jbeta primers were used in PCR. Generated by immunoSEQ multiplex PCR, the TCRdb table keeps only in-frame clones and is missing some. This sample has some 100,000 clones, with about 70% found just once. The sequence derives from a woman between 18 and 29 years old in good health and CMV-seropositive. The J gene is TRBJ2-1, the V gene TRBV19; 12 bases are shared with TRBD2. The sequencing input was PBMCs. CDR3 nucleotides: TGTGCCAGTAGTACCCCTCCCAGGACTAGCGGGACCCCCGCCTACTACAATGAGCAGTTCTTC. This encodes CASSTPPRTSGTPAYYNEQFF. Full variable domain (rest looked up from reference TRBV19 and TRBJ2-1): DGGITQSPKYLFRKEGQNVTLSCEQNLNHDAMYWYRQDPGQGLRLIYYSQIVNDFQKGDIAEGYSVSREKKESFPLTVTSAQKNPTAFYLCASSTPPRTSGTPAYYNEQFFGPGTRLTVL.